This TCR beta chain was sequenced for a study of glioma-infiltrating T cells after dendritic cell vaccination. On this clone: This specimen includes other DNA sequences encoding the same CDR3.

TCRdb keeps only in-frame clones here, not all; method: immunoSEQ multiplex PCR. Among roughly 60,000 clones listed, 86% were seen once. V lost 4 bases and J lost 1, with 8 bases in between. The CDR3 sequence is 14 residues long. Germline-derived CDR1 and CDR2 are SNHLY and FYNNEI. Stated time point: after dendritic cell vaccination, including at tumor progression/relapse. The starting material was blood, obtained after dendritic cell vaccination. The sequence was collected from a human donor with glioblastoma. The rearrangement uses TRBV2 and TRBJ1-5; D may be TRBD1 (6 bases). This CDR3 reads CASSVRGSNQPQHF. The CDR3 DNA is TGTGCCAGCAGTGTTAGGGGGAGCAATCAGCCCCAGCATTTT.